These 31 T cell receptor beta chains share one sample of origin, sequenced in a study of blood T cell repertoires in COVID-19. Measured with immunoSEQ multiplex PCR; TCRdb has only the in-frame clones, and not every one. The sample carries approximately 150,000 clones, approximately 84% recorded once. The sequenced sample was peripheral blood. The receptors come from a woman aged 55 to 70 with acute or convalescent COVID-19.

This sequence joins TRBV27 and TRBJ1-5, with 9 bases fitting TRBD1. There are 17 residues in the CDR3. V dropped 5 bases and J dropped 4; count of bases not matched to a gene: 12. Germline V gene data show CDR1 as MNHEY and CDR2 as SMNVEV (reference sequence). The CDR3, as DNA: TGTGCCAGCAGTCTTTATTCTACAGGGGGCTCTAATCAGCCCCAGCATTTT. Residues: CASSLYSTGGSNQPQHF.

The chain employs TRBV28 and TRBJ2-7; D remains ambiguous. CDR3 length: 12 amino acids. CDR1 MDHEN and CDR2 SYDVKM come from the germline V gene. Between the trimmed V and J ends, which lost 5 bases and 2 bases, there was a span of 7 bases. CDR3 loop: CASSPIAYEQYF. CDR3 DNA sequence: TGTGCCAGCAGTCCAATAGCCTACGAGCAGTACTTC.

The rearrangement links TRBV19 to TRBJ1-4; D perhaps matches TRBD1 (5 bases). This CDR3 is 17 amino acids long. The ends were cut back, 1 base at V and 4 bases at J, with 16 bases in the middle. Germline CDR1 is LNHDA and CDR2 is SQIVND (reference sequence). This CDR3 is CASSIVGRWGVNEKLFF. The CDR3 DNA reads TGTGCCAGTAGTATAGTCGGCCGTTGGGGGGTTAATGAAAAACTGTTTTTT.

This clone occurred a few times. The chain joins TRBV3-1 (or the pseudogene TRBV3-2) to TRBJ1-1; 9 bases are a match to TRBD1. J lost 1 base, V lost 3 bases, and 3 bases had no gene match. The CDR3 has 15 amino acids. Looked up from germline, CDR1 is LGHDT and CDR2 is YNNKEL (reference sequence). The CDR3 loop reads CASSHGQGSNTEAFF. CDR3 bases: TGTGCCAGCAGCCACGGACAGGGGTCGAACACTGAAGCTTTCTTT.

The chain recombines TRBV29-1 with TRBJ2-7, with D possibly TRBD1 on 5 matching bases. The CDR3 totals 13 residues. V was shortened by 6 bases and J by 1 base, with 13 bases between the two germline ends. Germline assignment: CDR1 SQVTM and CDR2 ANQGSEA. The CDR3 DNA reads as TGCAGCGTACACAGGACGGGTTCCTACGAGCAGTACTTC. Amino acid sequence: CSVHRTGSYEQYF.

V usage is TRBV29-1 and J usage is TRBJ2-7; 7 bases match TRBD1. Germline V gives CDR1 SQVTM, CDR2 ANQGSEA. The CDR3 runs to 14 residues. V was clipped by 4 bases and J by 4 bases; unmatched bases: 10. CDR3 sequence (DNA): TGCAGCGTTGGACAGGGTGTGGGTGGGTACGAGCAGTACTTC. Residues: CSVGQGVGGYEQYF.

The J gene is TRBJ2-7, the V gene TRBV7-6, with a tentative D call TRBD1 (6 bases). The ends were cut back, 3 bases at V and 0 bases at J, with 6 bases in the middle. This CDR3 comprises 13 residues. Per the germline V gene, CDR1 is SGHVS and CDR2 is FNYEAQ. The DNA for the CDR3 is TGTGCCAGCAGCTTGGACAGCTCCTACGAGCAGTACTTC. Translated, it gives CASSLDSSYEQYF.

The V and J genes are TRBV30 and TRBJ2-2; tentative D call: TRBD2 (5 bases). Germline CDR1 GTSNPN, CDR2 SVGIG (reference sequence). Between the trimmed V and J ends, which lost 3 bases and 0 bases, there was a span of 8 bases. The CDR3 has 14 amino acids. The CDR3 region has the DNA TGTGCCTGGAGAGCGGTCGCGAACACCGGGGAGCTGTTTTTT. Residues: CAWRAVANTGELFF.

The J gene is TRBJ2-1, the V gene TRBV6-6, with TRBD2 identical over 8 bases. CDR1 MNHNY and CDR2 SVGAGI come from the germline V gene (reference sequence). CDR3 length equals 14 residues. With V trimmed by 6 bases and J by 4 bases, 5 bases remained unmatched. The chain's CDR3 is CASSGGRLYNEQFF. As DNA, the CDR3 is TGTGCCAGCAGCGGCGGGAGGCTATACAATGAGCAGTTCTTC.

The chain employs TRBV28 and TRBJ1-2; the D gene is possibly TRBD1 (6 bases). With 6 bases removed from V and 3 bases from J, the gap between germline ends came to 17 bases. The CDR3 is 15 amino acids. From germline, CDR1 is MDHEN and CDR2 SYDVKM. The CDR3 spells CASRPLGTGHYGYTF. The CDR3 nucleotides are TGTGCCAGCAGGCCTTTGGGAACAGGGCACTATGGCTACACCTTC.

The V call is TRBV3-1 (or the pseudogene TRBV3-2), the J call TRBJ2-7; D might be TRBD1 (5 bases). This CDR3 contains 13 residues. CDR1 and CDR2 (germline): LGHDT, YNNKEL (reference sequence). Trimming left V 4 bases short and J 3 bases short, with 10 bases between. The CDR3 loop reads CASSLDIDYEQYF. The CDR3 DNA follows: TGTGCCAGCAGCCTGGACATAGACTACGAGCAGTACTTC.

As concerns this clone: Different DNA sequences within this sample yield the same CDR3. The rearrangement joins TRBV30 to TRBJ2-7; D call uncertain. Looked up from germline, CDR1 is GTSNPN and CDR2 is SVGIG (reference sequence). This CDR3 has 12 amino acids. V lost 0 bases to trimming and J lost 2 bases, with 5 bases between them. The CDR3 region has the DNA TGTGCCTGGAGTGTCAGTCCCTACGAGCAGTACTTC. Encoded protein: CAWSVSPYEQYF.

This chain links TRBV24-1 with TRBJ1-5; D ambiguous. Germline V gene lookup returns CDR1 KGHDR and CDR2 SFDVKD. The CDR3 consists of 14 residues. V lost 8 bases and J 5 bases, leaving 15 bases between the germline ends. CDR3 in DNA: TGTGCCACCAAAGCAAGTGTACCTTATCAGCCCCAGCATTTT. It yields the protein CATKASVPYQPQHF.

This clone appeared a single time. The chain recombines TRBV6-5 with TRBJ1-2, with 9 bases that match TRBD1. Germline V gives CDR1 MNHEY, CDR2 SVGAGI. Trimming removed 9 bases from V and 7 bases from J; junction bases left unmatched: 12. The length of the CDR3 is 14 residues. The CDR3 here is CASRHGQGQSGYTF. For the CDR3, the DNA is TGTGCCAGTAGACATGGACAGGGGCAATCTGGCTACACCTTC.

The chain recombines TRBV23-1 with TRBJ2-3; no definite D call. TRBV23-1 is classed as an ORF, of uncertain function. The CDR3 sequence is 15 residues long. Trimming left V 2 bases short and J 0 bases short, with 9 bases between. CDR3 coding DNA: TGCGCCAGCAGTCAAACCCCGACTAGCACAGATACGCAGTATTTT. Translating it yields CASSQTPTSTDTQYF.

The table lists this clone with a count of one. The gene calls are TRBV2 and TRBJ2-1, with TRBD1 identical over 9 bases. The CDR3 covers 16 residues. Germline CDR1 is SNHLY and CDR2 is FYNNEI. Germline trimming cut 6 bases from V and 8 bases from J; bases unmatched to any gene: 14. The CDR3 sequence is CASRTPGQGSTDEQFF. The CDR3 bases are TGTGCCAGCAGGACTCCGGGACAGGGTAGTACGGATGAGCAGTTCTTC.

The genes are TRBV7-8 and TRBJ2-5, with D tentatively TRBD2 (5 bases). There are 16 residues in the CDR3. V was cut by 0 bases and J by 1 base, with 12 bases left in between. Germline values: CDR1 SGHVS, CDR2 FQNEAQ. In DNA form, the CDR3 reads TGTGCCAGCAGCTTAGCTGGCACCGGGGTCCAAGAGACCCAGTACTTC. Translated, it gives CASSLAGTGVQETQYF.

The CDR3 DNA is TGTGCCAGCAGACTCTATCAGGCTAAGGAGCTGTTTTTT. As protein: CASRLYQAKELFF. The chain carries TRBV12-3 or TRBV12-4 and TRBJ2-2, with D uncertain. Deletions cut 6 bases from V and 10 bases from J, with 15 bases between. This CDR3 has 13 amino acids.

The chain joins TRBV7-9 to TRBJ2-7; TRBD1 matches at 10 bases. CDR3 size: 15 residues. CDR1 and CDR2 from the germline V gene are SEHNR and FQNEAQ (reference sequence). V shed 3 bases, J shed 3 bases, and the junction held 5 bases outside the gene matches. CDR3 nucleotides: TGTGCCAGCAGCTTTCTCGGGACAGGGGACTACGAGCAGTACTTC. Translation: CASSFLGTGDYEQYF.

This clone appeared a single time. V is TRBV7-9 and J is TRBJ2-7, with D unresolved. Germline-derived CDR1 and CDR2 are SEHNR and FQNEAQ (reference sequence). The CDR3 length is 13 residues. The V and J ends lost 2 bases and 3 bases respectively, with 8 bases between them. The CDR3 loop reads CASSLSPLYEQYF. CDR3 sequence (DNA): TGTGCCAGCAGCTTAAGCCCACTCTACGAGCAGTACTTC.

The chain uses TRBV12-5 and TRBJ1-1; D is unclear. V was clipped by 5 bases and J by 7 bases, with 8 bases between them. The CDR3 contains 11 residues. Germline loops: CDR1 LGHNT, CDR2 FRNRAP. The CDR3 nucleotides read TGTGCTAGTGGTGTCTCCGGTGAAGCTTTCTTT. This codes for CASGVSGEAFF.

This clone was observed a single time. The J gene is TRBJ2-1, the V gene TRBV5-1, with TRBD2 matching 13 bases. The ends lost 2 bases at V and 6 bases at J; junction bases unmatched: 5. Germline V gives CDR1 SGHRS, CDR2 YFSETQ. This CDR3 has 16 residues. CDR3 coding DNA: TGCGCCAGCAGCTTCAACCGACTAGCGGGAGGCAATGAGCAGTTCTTC. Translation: CASSFNRLAGGNEQFF.

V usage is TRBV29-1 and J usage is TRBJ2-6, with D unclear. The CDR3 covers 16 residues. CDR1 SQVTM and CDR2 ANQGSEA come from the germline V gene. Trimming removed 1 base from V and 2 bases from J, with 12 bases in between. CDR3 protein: CSVEVQTGAGANVLTF. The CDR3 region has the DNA TGCAGCGTTGAAGTGCAGACTGGTGCTGGGGCCAACGTCCTGACTTTC.

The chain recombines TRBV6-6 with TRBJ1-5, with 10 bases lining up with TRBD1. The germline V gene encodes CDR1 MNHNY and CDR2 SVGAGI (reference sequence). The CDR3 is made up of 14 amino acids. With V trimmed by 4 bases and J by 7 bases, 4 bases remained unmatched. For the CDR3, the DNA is TGTGCCAGCAGTTGGGGACAGGGGTGGCAGCCCCAGCATTTT. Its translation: CASSWGQGWQPQHF.

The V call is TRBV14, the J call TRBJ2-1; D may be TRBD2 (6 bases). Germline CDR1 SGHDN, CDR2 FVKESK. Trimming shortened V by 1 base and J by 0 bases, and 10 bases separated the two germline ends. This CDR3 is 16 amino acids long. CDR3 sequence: CASSQGLGLSYNEQFF. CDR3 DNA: TGTGCCAGCAGCCAAGGACTAGGCCTCTCCTACAATGAGCAGTTCTTC.

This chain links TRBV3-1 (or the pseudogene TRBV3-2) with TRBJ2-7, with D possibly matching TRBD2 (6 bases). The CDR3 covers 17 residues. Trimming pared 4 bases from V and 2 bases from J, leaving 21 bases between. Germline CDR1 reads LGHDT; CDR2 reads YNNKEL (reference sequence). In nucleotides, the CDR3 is TGTGCCAGCAGCCTGAGTCGATCGGGGGTTAGGGCCTACGAGCAGTACTTC. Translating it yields CASSLSRSGVRAYEQYF.

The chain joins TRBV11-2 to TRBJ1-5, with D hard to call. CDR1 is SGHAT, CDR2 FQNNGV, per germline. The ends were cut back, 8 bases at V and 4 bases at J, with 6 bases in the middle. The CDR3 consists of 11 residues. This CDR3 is CASYGNQPQHF. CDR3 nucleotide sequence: TGTGCCAGCTACGGGAATCAGCCCCAGCATTTT.

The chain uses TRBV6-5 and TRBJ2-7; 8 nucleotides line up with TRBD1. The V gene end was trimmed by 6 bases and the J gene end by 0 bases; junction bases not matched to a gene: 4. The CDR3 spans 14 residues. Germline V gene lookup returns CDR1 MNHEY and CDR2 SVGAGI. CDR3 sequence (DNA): TGTGCCAGCAGGAAGACAGGGGCCTCCTACGAGCAGTACTTC. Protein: CASRKTGASYEQYF.

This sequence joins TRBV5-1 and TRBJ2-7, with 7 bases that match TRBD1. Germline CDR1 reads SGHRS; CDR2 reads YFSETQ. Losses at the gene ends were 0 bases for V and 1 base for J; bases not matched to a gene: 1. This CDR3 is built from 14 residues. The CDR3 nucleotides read TGCGCCAGCAGCTTGGGACAGGGTTCCTACGAGCAGTACTTC. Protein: CASSLGQGSYEQYF.

Written as DNA, the CDR3 is TGTGCCACCAGTTCGAGCGGGAGGACCTACGAGCAGTACTTC. Its translation is CATSSSGRTYEQYF. The chain recombines TRBV15 with TRBJ2-7; 9 nucleotides match TRBD2. The CDR3 has 14 amino acids. Unmatched junction bases numbered 5, after V lost 6 bases and J lost 2 bases. Per the germline V gene, CDR1 is LNHNV and CDR2 is YYDKDF (reference sequence).

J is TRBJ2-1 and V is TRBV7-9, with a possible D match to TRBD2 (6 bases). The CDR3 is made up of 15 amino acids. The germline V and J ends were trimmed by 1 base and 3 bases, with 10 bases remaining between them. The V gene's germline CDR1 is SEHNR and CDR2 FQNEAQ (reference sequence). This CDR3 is CASSLVRGFYNEQFF. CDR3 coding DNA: TGTGCCAGCAGCTTAGTACGGGGGTTCTACAATGAGCAGTTCTTC. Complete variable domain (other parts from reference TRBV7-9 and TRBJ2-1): DTGVSQNPRHKITKRGQNVTFRCDPISEHNRLYWYRQTLGQGPEFLTYFQNEAQLEKSRLLSDRFSAERPKGSFSTLEIQRTEQGDSAMYLCASSLVRGFYNEQFFGPGTRLTVL.